This T cell receptor beta chain appears in the sequencing data of a study of blood T cells in healthy people across ages. For the second PCR, which ran for 7 to 11 cycles, a sample-barcoded 5' primer and a J-beta primer mix were used. A single record per CDR3 protein comes from TCRdb applying MiXCR to the 5' RACE reads. The data show about 1 million distinct CDR3 sequences, 40% to 50% seen once. The germline CDR1 and CDR2 sequences are SQVTM and ANQGSEA. The CDR3 extends over 12 amino acids. J lost 4 bases, V lost 7 bases, and 4 bases had no gene match. Study conclusions and caveats: TCR beta diversity, measured per million T cells, fell in a roughly linear way with age. Unsorted PBMCs ruled out conclusive naive versus antigen-experienced comparison.

A note on this clonotype: Its antigen is not identified.

Every donor contributed about 10 milliliters of peripheral blood by blood draw. Total RNA was extracted at no less than 6 micrograms per sample. This sequence was found in a woman aged 55-69 years in good health. Input material: blood. This rearrangement joins TRBV29-1 to TRBJ2-7; 10 bases match TRBD1. The CDR3 loop reads CSGGQGIYEQYF. The CDR3 DNA follows: TGCAGCGGGGGACAGGGGATATACGAGCAGTACTTC.